This T cell receptor beta chain is from a study of T cells expressing NK-cell markers. Overall study: HCMV serostatus: seven of eight sequenced donors positive, one negative.

Study-wide results and caveats: The study did not resolve the HCMV specificity of expanded NKG2C+ T cell clones. The leading position in the CD3+CD56-NKG2C+ fraction of several donors also went to these clonotypes.

The CDR3 loop spans 15 amino acids. Germline V gives CDR1 LNHDA, CDR2 SQIVND (reference sequence). Notes on this clonotype: Its target is not known.

Libraries used 5'RACE template switching adding universal primer site and UMIs. TCRdb re-analyzed the 5' RACE reads; it lists each CDR3 protein once, without DNA. Listed are 550,000 or so distinct CDR3 sequences; approximately 3.6% falls within the top ten. Sequenced material: blood T cells: a sorted CD56 or NKG2C T cell subset, CD4+ or CD8+ T cells, or bulk PBMC T cells (not recorded which). This receptor was obtained from a man aged 18-30 years in good health. J is TRBJ2-1 and V is TRBV19; no DNA is available, so the TRBD1 call from TCRdb remains unchecked. The CDR3 reads CATQTTGQGGNEQFF.